These T cell receptor beta chains were read from a single sample in a study of CD4+ T cells in melanoma. Some clones are missing from TCRdb's copy, which holds only in-frame ones; the method was immunoSEQ multiplex PCR. The sample shows about 140,000 clones, about 90% of them seen only once. Receptors were obtained from a human donor with melanoma. Both conserved end residues are part of each CDR3.

len	v_gene	j_gene	CDR3aa
16	TRBV19	TRBJ1-3	CASSAQGSTGGNTIYF
12	TRBV2	TRBJ2-7	CASSEQGGWQYF
15	TRBV5-4	TRBJ1-1	CASSSKGSKVGEAFF
13	TRBV19	TRBJ1-5	CASRSERNQPQHF
16	TRBV5-1	TRBJ2-2	CASSLVGGSNTGELFF
13	TRBV29-1	TRBJ1-1	CSVGGAVNLEAFF
15	TRBV5-1	TRBJ1-2	CASSLFAGFREGYTF
14	TRBV7-2	TRBJ2-1	CASSFGPTNNEQFF
15	TRBV25-1	TRBJ2-3	CASSGTASSTDTQYF
17	TRBV18	TRBJ1-4	CASSGQGNLPENEKLFF
18	TRBV7-9	TRBJ1-5	CASSLANGGREGDQPQHF
16	TRBV2	TRBJ1-1	CASRLSGGAGNTEAFF
17	TRBV30	TRBJ2-6	CAWSRDRSSSGANVLTF
13	TRBV10-3	TRBJ2-5	CAISTTEQETQYF
13	TRBV5-4	TRBJ1-5	CASSWGPDQPQHF
15	TRBV5-1	TRBJ2-3	CASSPRQISTDTQYF
14	TRBV9	TRBJ1-5	CASILRKNHQPQHF
14	TRBV4-1	TRBJ1-4	CASSRSPRNEKLFF
14	TRBV10-3	TRBJ2-7	CAISELEESYEQYF
14	TRBV15	TRBJ2-5	CATSGRLAMETQYF
13	TRBV30	TRBJ2-3	CAWAGGGTDTQYF
15	TRBV7-9	TRBJ2-3	CASSREAGAADTQYF
15	TRBV5-1	TRBJ2-5	CASSSTGTGGETQYF
14	TRBV7-2	TRBJ1-5	CASSGDRGSQPQHF
13	TRBV6-5	TRBJ2-7	CASTDDRGNEQYF
16	TRBV5-4	TRBJ2-2	CASSLYRGSNTGELFF
13	TRBV6-1	TRBJ2-5	CASSAIIQETQYF
18	TRBV15	TRBJ2-3	CATSRFTGTSGNTDTQYF
15	TRBV30	TRBJ2-3	CAWSWTSGGANTQYF
16	TRBV19	TRBJ2-1	CASLAASGGSYNEQFF
14	TRBV5-4	TRBJ1-1	CASSGEGYDTEAFF
16	TRBV4-2	TRBJ2-3	CASSQALATSTDTQYF